These 8 T cell receptor beta chains were all obtained from the same sample, sequenced in a study of blood T cell repertoires in COVID-19. Measured with immunoSEQ multiplex PCR; TCRdb has only the in-frame clones, and not every one. The data contain over 80,000 clones, 91% of them singletons. Input material: peripheral blood. The receptor source for this set is a human donor with active COVID-19. The donor label of this sample is uncertain.

J is TRBJ2-7 and V is TRBV4-1; a weak D match, TRBD1 (6 bases). This CDR3 is built from 16 residues. The ends were cut back, 4 bases at V and 0 bases at J, with 16 bases in the middle. Germline CDR1 MGHRA, CDR2 YSYEKL. The DNA of the CDR3 is TGCGCCAGCAGCCCCGCTACGGACAGATTCTCCTACGAGCAGTACTTC. Translating gives CASSPATDRFSYEQYF.

The CDR3 nucleotides read TGTGCCAGCAGCCTCAGGGACAGGTCCTCGAACACCGGGGAGCTGTTTTTT. Amino acids: CASSLRDRSSNTGELFF. The chain couples TRBV5-6 to TRBJ2-2; 8 bases map to TRBD1. The CDR3 sequence is 17 residues long. The V gene end was trimmed by 4 bases and the J gene end by 0 bases; junction bases not matched to a gene: 8. Germline CDR1 SGHDT, CDR2 YYEEEE. Variable domain in full (rest from reference TRBV5-6 and TRBJ2-2): DAGVTQSPTHLIKTRGQQVTLRCSPKSGHDTVSWYQQALGQGPQFIFQYYEEEERQRGNFPDRFSGHQFPNYSSELNVNALLLGDSALYLCASSLRDRSSNTGELFFGEGSRLTVL.

In its sample, this clone was seen once. The V and J genes are TRBV7-8 and TRBJ1-3; a weak D match, TRBD1 (5 bases). V lost 2 bases to trimming and J lost 7 bases, with 12 bases between them. CDR3 length equals 14 residues. CDR1 and CDR2 (germline): SGHVS, FQNEAQ. CDR3 bases: TGTGCCAGCAGCTTAATCAGGGAGGGGAACACCATATATTTT. Its protein product is CASSLIREGNTIYF. Together with reference TRBV7-8 and TRBJ1-3, the CDR3 gives the full variable domain: GAGVSQSPRYKVAKRGQDVALRCDPISGHVSLFWYQQALGQGPEFLTYFQNEAQLDKSGLPSDRFFAERPEGSVSTLKIQRTQQEDSAVYLCASSLIREGNTIYFGEGSWLTVV.

This chain connects TRBV15 to TRBJ2-7; TRBD1 agrees at 7 bases. Germline-derived CDR1 and CDR2 are LNHNV and YYDKDF (reference sequence). With V trimmed by 3 bases and J by 7 bases, 6 bases remained unmatched. The CDR3 spans 13 residues. The CDR3, as DNA: TGTGCCACCAGCAGCGACAGGGCCTTTGAGCAGTACTTC. Translated, it gives CATSSDRAFEQYF. The full variable domain, rest sourced from reference TRBV15 and TRBJ2-7, is DAMVIQNPRYQVTQFGKPVTLSCSQTLNHNVMYWYQQKSSQAPKLLFHYYDKDFNNEADTPDNFQSRRPNTSFCFLDIRSPGLGDTAMYLCATSSDRAFEQYFGPGTRLTVT.

This clone has just one count. The chain has TRBV5-6 and TRBJ1-1; no reliable D call. The length of the CDR3 is 15 residues. Per the germline V gene, CDR1 is SGHDT and CDR2 is YYEEEE. Trimming stripped 4 bases from V and 2 bases from J, with 15 bases between. CDR3 in amino acids: CASSPSSETNTEAFF. The CDR3 coding sequence is TGTGCCAGCAGCCCGTCGTCGGAGACTAACACTGAAGCTTTCTTT.

V gene TRBV7-8 combines with J gene TRBJ2-1; D is undetermined. The CDR3 contains 13 residues. Germline V gives CDR1 SGHVS, CDR2 FQNEAQ. With 5 bases removed from V and 4 bases from J, the gap between germline ends came to 9 bases. CDR3 residues: CASSPDGYNEQFF. DNA of the CDR3: TGTGCCAGCAGCCCCGACGGGTACAATGAGCAGTTCTTC.

CDR3 coding DNA: TGCGCCAGCAGTCAACCCAGGGTCTCCGGAGCCAAAGGCGATTATAATTCACCCCTCCACTTT. The encoded protein is CASSQPRVSGAKGDYNSPLHF. The rearrangement links TRBV23-1 to TRBJ1-6; weak D call: TRBD1 (5 bases). TRBV23-1 is annotated as an ORF whose role is uncertain. This CDR3 is 21 amino acids long. Trimming stripped 2 bases from V and 4 bases from J, with 27 bases between.

This chain joins TRBV28 and TRBJ1-1; D might be TRBD1 (5 bases). Germline V gene lookup returns CDR1 MDHEN and CDR2 SYDVKM. Trimming pared 7 bases from V and 4 bases from J, leaving 13 bases between. This CDR3 has 13 residues. The CDR3 loop reads CASTMQGGTEAFF. The CDR3 DNA follows: TGTGCCAGCACTATGCAGGGCGGCACTGAAGCTTTCTTT. Looking up the rest from reference TRBV28 and TRBJ1-1 gives the full variable domain: DVKVTQSSRYLVKRTGEKVFLECVQDMDHENMFWYRQDPGLGLRLIYFSYDVKMKEKGDIPEGYSVSREKKERFSLILESASTNQTSMYLCASTMQGGTEAFFGQGTRLTVV.